In its sample, the clone carrying this T cell receptor (beta chain) was seen once. Participant age was roughly 18 to 90 years, and participants resided in roughly 25 US areas. Participant reports of clinical history set cohort assignment. Looked up from germline, CDR1 is LNHDA and CDR2 is SQIVND (reference sequence). The CDR3 extends over 12 amino acids. Trimming took 5 bases from V and 4 from J, leaving 8 bases between them. This entry comes from a study of blood T cell repertoires in COVID-19. In the authors' methods: Estimation of nucleated cell counts relied on the amplification of reference gene primers. The method was immunoSEQ multiplex PCR; TCRdb's version includes in-frame clones alone and lacks a portion of them. The V and J calls and clone size were taken over from that table, and D and trimming were inferred from the DNA. This repertoire shows around 200,000 clones, roughly 85% found once; its top ten account for over 3%.

The chain is built from TRBV19 and TRBJ1-1; TRBD1 is a possible D gene (5 bases). The sequencing input was PBMCs or T cells enriched from blood (not recorded which). This receptor was identified in a woman aged 40-49 years with acute COVID-19. The CDR3 region has the DNA TGTGCCAGTAGTTCAGGGCTCACTGAAGCTTTCTTT. It translates to CASSSGLTEAFF.